The 5 T cell receptor beta chains below come from one sample, sequenced in a study of breast tumors, draining lymph nodes, adjacent tissues. TCRdb independently ran MiXCR on the multiplex PCR reads; one entry per CDR3 protein. The data contain 150,000 to 200,000 distinct CDR3 sequences, approximately 30% of them singletons. Samples came from axillary lymph nodes draining the breast cancer. Sequences were obtained from axillary lymph node tissue. The receptors shown here come from a female donor with breast cancer. Some clones in this sample may be carry-over from other donors' samples.

This clonotype has a count of ten or more. The rearrangement uses TRBV20-1 and TRBJ2-6; 7 nucleotides match TRBD1. Per germline, CDR1 DFQATT and CDR2 SNEGSKA (reference sequence). The CDR3 spans 14 residues. V was pared by 5 bases and J by 0 bases, with 1 base of the junction left unmatched. Here the CDR3 DNA reads TGCAGTGCTTGGGACAGCTCTGGGGCCAACGTCCTGACTTTC. As protein: CSAWDSSGANVLTF.

The chain has TRBV20-1 and TRBJ2-3, with 13 bases that match TRBD2. The CDR3 extends over 15 amino acids. The V and J ends lost 6 bases and 4 bases, in that order; junction bases with no gene match: 7. The germline V gene encodes CDR1 DFQATT and CDR2 SNEGSKA (reference sequence). CDR3 region: CSAILAGGPSDTQYF. The DNA of the CDR3 is TGCAGTGCAATACTAGCGGGAGGGCCCTCAGATACGCAGTATTTT.

The sample holds one count of this clonotype. Just one base apart from a much larger clone, this may be a read error. The chain couples TRBV18 to TRBJ1-3; TRBD1 is a possible D gene (5 bases). This CDR3 region has 13 residues. Germline lookup yields CDR1 KGHSH and CDR2 LQKENI. As DNA, the CDR3 is TGTGCCAGCTCACCTACAGGTTCGGACACCATGTATTTT. Its protein is CASSPTGSDTMYF.

In its sample, this clonotype was seen many times. This chain links TRBV20-1 with TRBJ2-3; TRBD2 aligns across 13 bases. Germline values: CDR1 DFQATT, CDR2 SNEGSKA (reference sequence). CDR3 size: 14 residues. The ends lost 3 bases at V and 5 bases at J; junction bases unmatched: 2. CDR3 amino acids: CSARTSGGQDTQYF. CDR3 DNA: TGCAGTGCTAGGACTAGCGGGGGGCAAGATACGCAGTATTTT.

This clonotype was observed at least ten times. The rearrangement joins TRBV11-2 to TRBJ2-1; no clear D gene. V lost 0 bases and J 0 bases, leaving 6 bases between the germline ends. Germline V gene sequence: CDR1 SGHAT, CDR2 FQNNGV. CDR3 length: 15 amino acids. Written as DNA, the CDR3 is TGTGCCAGCAGCTTAGATCTCAGCTCCTACAATGAGCAGTTCTTC. Encoded protein: CASSLDLSSYNEQFF.